The sequence of this T cell receptor beta chain was determined in a study of cytomegalovirus exposure and HLA in healthy donors. Overall study results and limits: Certain indistinguishable V segments, among them TRBV6-2 and TRBV6-3, were excluded.

Details on this clone: Its antigen is unidentified.

In the PCR, 60 Vbeta and 13 Jbeta primers were used. Using immunoSEQ multiplex PCR, the repertoire was profiled, and TCRdb retains in-frame clones only, with some absent. This sample lists 100,000 to 150,000 clones; its ten largest clones have more than 0.8%. Germline V CDR1 and CDR2: MNHEY, SVGAGI. This CDR3 has 15 amino acids. V gave up 8 bases and J gave up 0 bases, with 15 bases separating them. Material: PBMCs. The V gene is TRBV6-5, the J gene TRBJ2-3, with D possibly being TRBD1 (6 bases). This clonotype originated in a man aged 18 to 35 in good health and CMV-seronegative. CDR3 nucleotides: TGTGCCAGCCGGACAGCACAACGGAGCACAGATACGCAGTATTTT. Its protein product is CASRTAQRSTDTQYF.